This TCR beta chain was identified in a study of beta chain features in type 1 diabetes. Study-wide background: The examined sorted cells totaled 107,917,701 across samples.

Study results and caveats: Patients' naive, central memory and regulatory TCRB repertoires appeared more alike than those of healthy donors.

V lost 2 bases and J 0 bases, leaving 10 bases between the germline ends. There are 14 residues in the CDR3. The germline CDR1 and CDR2 sequences are SQVTM and ANQGSEA. Since all of the isolated RNA was reverse transcribed, expressed TCRB transcripts were what got sequenced. Only in-frame clones appear in the TCRdb table, and some are missing; sequencing was by immunoSEQ multiplex PCR. The sample has 200,000 to 250,000 clones; approximately 70% are singletons. Comment on this clone: Its antigen is unidentified.

The rearrangement links TRBV29-1 to TRBJ1-1; D unclear. The receptor was derived from a man between 25 and 39 years old in good health. Material: naive CD4+ T cells from blood. Here the CDR3 reads CSVERTAMNTEAFF. DNA for the CDR3: TGCAGCGTTGAAAGAACGGCTATGAACACTGAAGCTTTCTTT.